This TCR beta chain is drawn from a study of blood T cell repertoires in COVID-19. The wider study: The United States, Italy and Spain supplied acute and convalescent COVID-19 samples. From T cells, B-cell-depleted T cells, or PBMCs came the material, which was cDNA or gDNA.

Per the authors' pipeline: Amplifying reference gene primers gave estimates of nucleated cell counts. The protocol was immunoSEQ multiplex PCR, while the TCRdb copy is restricted to in-frame clones and leaves out a portion. V and J calls and clone size come straight from that table; D and trimming were deduced from the DNA. Of 87,000 or so clones listed, more than 75% are singletons. This clone has only one observation. The sequencing input was peripheral blood. The receptor was isolated from a man in his forties or fifties with acute or convalescent COVID-19.

In DNA form, the CDR3 reads TGTGCCAGCACCCCTCAGACAGGGAGCTTGGGGGAGACCCAGTACTTC. This sequence encodes CASTPQTGSLGETQYF. The rearrangement joins TRBV2 to TRBJ2-5; TRBD1 agrees at 7 bases. The J segment lost 5 bases and the V segment lost 7 bases, leaving 16 bases of the junction unmatched. CDR1 SNHLY and CDR2 FYNNEI come from the germline V gene. CDR3 length equals 16 residues.